One sample yielded the 25 T cell receptor beta chains listed below, sequenced in a study of identical twins. Each CDR3 protein gets one entry after TCRdb re-called the 5' RACE reads with MiXCR. Among 750,000 to 950,000 distinct CDR3 sequences listed, roughly an eighth were seen once. The sample was also linked to a second study, of yellow fever vaccine responses in identical twins.

What was sequenced was PBMCs. All receptors derive from a woman aged 18 to 35 in good health.

The sample holds a few counts of this clonotype. The chain couples TRBV4-1 to TRBJ2-2; 8 positions match TRBD2. Losses at the gene ends were 5 bases for V and 1 base for J; bases not matched to a gene: 18. Germline values: CDR1 MGHRA, CDR2 YSYEKL. The CDR3 loop spans 20 amino acids. Here the CDR3 reads CASSERGQTIAGRNTGELFF. DNA for the CDR3: TGCGCCAGCAGCGAGAGAGGACAGACCATAGCGGGACGGAACACCGGGGAGCTGTTTTTT.

V is TRBV28 and J is TRBJ2-1, with a tentative D call TRBD2 (7 bases). V gave up 1 base and J gave up 4 bases, with 11 bases separating them. This CDR3 has 15 amino acids. CDR1 is MDHEN, CDR2 SYDVKM, per germline. The CDR3 DNA reads TGTGCCAGCAGTTTATCGGCGGGGGCTTACAATGAGCAGTTCTTC. It encodes CASSLSAGAYNEQFF.

The chain links TRBV5-1 to TRBJ2-5; 7 bases align to TRBD2. Trimming at V came to 7 bases and at J to 5 bases, leaving 14 bases not matched to a gene. The germline V gene has CDR1 SGHRS and CDR2 YFSETQ. The CDR3 totals 15 residues. CDR3 region: CASASGTVGAETQYF. For the CDR3, the DNA is TGCGCCAGCGCAAGCGGGACTGTTGGTGCGGAGACCCAGTACTTC. The complete variable domain, with remaining parts taken from reference TRBV5-1 and TRBJ2-5, reads KAGVTQTPRYLIKTRGQQVTLSCSPISGHRSVSWYQQTPGQGLQFLFEYFSETQRNKGNFPGRFSGRQFSNSRSEMNVSTLELGDSALYLCASASGTVGAETQYFGPGTRLLVL.

At least ten counts were recorded for this clonotype. This sequence joins TRBV15 and TRBJ2-7; 7 positions agree with TRBD1. V was pared by 1 base and J by 4 bases, with 4 bases of the junction left unmatched. The CDR3 is made up of 14 amino acids. The germline gives CDR1 LNHNV, CDR2 YYDKDF (reference sequence). In nucleotides, the CDR3 is TGTGCCACCAGCAGAGTGGGACAGTTATACGAGCAGTACTTC. It translates to CATSRVGQLYEQYF.

This clonotype was counted between two and nine times. The J gene is TRBJ2-7, the V gene TRBV4-1; D perhaps matches TRBD1 (6 bases). The V end lost 0 bases, the J end lost 5 bases, and 17 bases lay between the germline ends. CDR3 length: 16 amino acids. CDR1 and CDR2 (germline): MGHRA, YSYEKL. The CDR3 nucleotides read TGCGCCAGCAGCCAAGATCAGAACAGGGCCGTCCACGAGCAGTACTTC. Translation: CASSQDQNRAVHEQYF.

This chain uses TRBV3-1 with TRBJ2-3; 10 nucleotides match TRBD2. In germline, CDR1 is LGHDT, CDR2 YNNKEL (reference sequence). This CDR3 has 17 residues. V gave up 4 bases and J gave up 4 bases; unmatched junction bases: 11. CDR3 sequence: CASSRFTSGVKSDTQYF. CDR3 coding DNA: TGTGCCAGCAGCCGCTTTACTAGCGGGGTAAAGTCAGATACGCAGTATTTT.

The V call is TRBV12-3 or TRBV12-4, the J call TRBJ1-4; no clear D. V was pared by 3 bases and J by 12 bases, with 11 bases between. The CDR3 sequence is 12 residues long. The chain's CDR3 is CASSLGNVELFF. The CDR3 DNA is TGTGCCAGCAGTTTGGGTAACGTGGAACTGTTTTTT.

The rearrangement joins TRBV5-1 to TRBJ2-7; 8 bases line up with TRBD1. V was pared by 4 bases and J by 6 bases, with 12 bases of the junction left unmatched. The CDR3 spans 15 residues. Germline V gene data show CDR1 as SGHRS and CDR2 as YFSETQ. The CDR3 DNA sequence: TGCGCCAGCAGCACCGACGGACAGGGACGGGCCGAGCAGTACTTC. Protein sequence: CASSTDGQGRAEQYF.

The CDR3 DNA sequence: TGTGCCAGCAGCGTAGGTAGGGGGAGCACAGATACGCAGTATTTT. Its translation: CASSVGRGSTDTQYF. J is TRBJ2-3 and V is TRBV9; tentatively, D is TRBD1 (6 bases). The V gene's germline CDR1 is SGDLS and CDR2 YYNGEE. The CDR3 extends over 15 amino acids. V was cut by 0 bases and J by 0 bases, with 8 bases left in between.

The chain combines TRBV24-1 with TRBJ2-3; D is uncertain. Germline loops: CDR1 KGHDR, CDR2 SFDVKD. V lost 0 bases and J 5 bases, leaving 14 bases between the germline ends. This CDR3 contains 16 residues. In DNA, the CDR3 is TGTGCCACCAGTGATTTGCGCCCGGTGAGTGGAGATACGCAGTATTTT. Protein sequence: CATSDLRPVSGDTQYF.

This clonotype came up a few times. The chain recombines TRBV3-1 with TRBJ1-1; TRBD1 might be the D (6 bases). Trimming took 4 bases from V and 4 from J, leaving 13 bases between them. Looked up from germline, CDR1 is LGHDT and CDR2 is YNNKEL (reference sequence). This CDR3 spans 14 amino acids. CDR3 nucleotide sequence: TGTGCCAGCAGCCTCCAGAGGGGGGGCACTGAAGCTTTCTTT. This encodes CASSLQRGGTEAFF.

The table lists this clonotype with many counts. The chain links TRBV3-1 to TRBJ2-3; 13 bases align to TRBD2. The CDR3 runs 15 residues. V gave up 4 bases and J gave up 9 bases; unmatched junction bases: 7. Per the germline V gene, CDR1 is LGHDT and CDR2 is YNNKEL (reference sequence). The CDR3: CASSLRTSGSQTQYF. The CDR3 coding sequence is TGTGCCAGCAGCCTGAGGACTAGCGGGAGTCAGACGCAGTATTTT.

The table lists this clonotype with many counts. DNA of the CDR3: TGCGCCAGCAGTGAGAACAGGGGTTACGAGCAGTACGTC. Translation gives CASSENRGYEQYV. This chain connects TRBV10-2 to TRBJ2-7; 7 nucleotides match TRBD1. The germline CDR1 and CDR2 sequences are WSHSY and SAAADI. V gave up 2 bases and J gave up 4 bases; unmatched junction bases: 2. The CDR3 has 13 residues.

The table lists this clonotype with a few counts. The rearrangement joins TRBV20-1 to TRBJ1-4; 8 bases fit TRBD1. This CDR3 spans 18 amino acids. The germline V gene encodes CDR1 DFQATT and CDR2 SNEGSKA (reference sequence). V shed 0 bases, J shed 0 bases, and the junction held 9 bases outside the gene matches. This CDR3 reads CSARDFQGAPATNEKLFF. Here the CDR3 DNA reads TGCAGTGCTAGAGACTTTCAGGGGGCGCCGGCAACTAATGAAAAACTGTTTTTT.

The chain employs TRBV29-1 and TRBJ2-1; D is ambiguous. The CDR3 runs 15 residues. The germline V and J ends were trimmed by 5 bases and 4 bases, with 18 bases remaining between them. Per germline, CDR1 SQVTM and CDR2 ANQGSEA. In nucleotides, the CDR3 is TGCAGCGTTATACAATTACGAACACTATACAATGAGCAGTTCTTC. This gives the protein CSVIQLRTLYNEQFF.

The rearrangement uses TRBV5-1 and TRBJ2-2; D unresolved. V lost 4 bases, J lost 6 bases, and 7 bases lay in between. Germline V gene data show CDR1 as SGHRS and CDR2 as YFSETQ. The CDR3 contains 12 residues. CDR3 in amino acids: CASSPHAGELFF. In nucleotides, the CDR3 is TGCGCCAGCAGCCCCCATGCCGGGGAGCTGTTTTTT.

This clonotype was counted between two and nine times. J is TRBJ2-1 and V is TRBV28; D is uncertain. CDR1 is MDHEN and CDR2 is SYDVKM in the germline V gene. The CDR3 covers 16 residues. V was pared by 4 bases and J by 6 bases, with 19 bases between. In DNA, the CDR3 is TGTGCCAGCAGTTCCCCGTCCTCCCCAAGAGGCAATGAGCAGTTCTTC. This sequence encodes CASSSPSSPRGNEQFF.

The genes are TRBV12-3 or TRBV12-4 and TRBJ1-2; 9 positions agree with TRBD1. CDR3 length: 14 residues. Unmatched junction bases numbered 7, after V lost 5 bases and J lost 6 bases. The CDR3 DNA reads TGTGCCAGCAGTCTCCGACAGGGGGGCAATGGCTACACCTTC. It is translated as CASSLRQGGNGYTF.

This clonotype was seen a few times. The chain is built from TRBV24-1 and TRBJ2-7; D possibly corresponds to TRBD2 (5 bases). The ends were cut back, 4 bases at V and 1 base at J, with 28 bases in the middle. This CDR3 has 20 residues. CDR1 is KGHDR and CDR2 is SFDVKD in the germline V gene. The CDR3 spells CATSDHQVRTGNPQSYEQYV. As DNA, the CDR3 is TGTGCCACCAGTGACCACCAGGTAAGAACCGGGAACCCACAATCCTACGAGCAGTACGTC.

This clonotype was seen a handful of times. The V call is TRBV5-1, the J call TRBJ1-1; D uncertain. Germline loops: CDR1 SGHRS, CDR2 YFSETQ. The CDR3 is made up of 15 amino acids. V was clipped by 1 base and J by 5 bases, with 15 bases between them. DNA for the CDR3: TGCGCCAGCAGCTTGAGTACAGCTAAGGGTACTGAAGCTTTCTTT. It is translated as CASSLSTAKGTEAFF.

Many counts were recorded for this clonotype. The chain has TRBV25-1 and TRBJ2-5; 7 bases are shared with TRBD1. Trimming removed 7 bases from V and 5 bases from J; junction bases left unmatched: 7. Germline lookup yields CDR1 MGHDK and CDR2 SYGVNS. There are 13 residues in the CDR3. Here the CDR3 reads CASNRDRGETQYF. CDR3 nucleotide sequence: TGTGCCAGCAATCGGGACAGAGGGGAGACCCAGTACTTC.

This clonotype turned up a few times. The chain couples TRBV2 to TRBJ1-4; 8 bases are a match to TRBD1. Losses at the gene ends were 4 bases for V and 2 bases for J; bases not matched to a gene: 3. This CDR3 is 15 amino acids long. Germline V gene lookup returns CDR1 SNHLY and CDR2 FYNNEI. CDR3 sequence (DNA): TGTGCCAGCAGTGCCCCAGGGGGCACTAATGAAAAACTGTTTTTT. As protein: CASSAPGGTNEKLFF.

The rearrangement uses TRBV10-1 and TRBJ2-3; D possibly corresponds to TRBD2 (6 bases). The V end lost 0 bases, the J end lost 6 bases, and 13 bases lay between the germline ends. Germline loops: CDR1 WNHNN, CDR2 SYGVQD (reference sequence). This CDR3 contains 15 residues. This CDR3 reads CASSESIPGRDTQYF. The CDR3 DNA follows: TGCGCCAGCAGTGAGTCGATTCCAGGGAGGGATACGCAGTATTTT.

At least ten counts were recorded for this clonotype. The J gene is TRBJ1-6, the V gene TRBV5-1; no definite D call. The V and J ends lost 9 bases and 8 bases respectively, with 15 bases between them. This CDR3 spans 13 amino acids. Germline assignment: CDR1 SGHRS and CDR2 YFSETQ. In nucleotides, the CDR3 is TGCGCCAAGACGGAGTCCTTTGATTCACCCCTCCACTTT. Its translation: CAKTESFDSPLHF.

This clonotype was found a few times. This chain joins TRBV11-2 and TRBJ2-7, with D possibly TRBD1 on 6 matching bases. Germline V gene data show CDR1 as SGHAT and CDR2 as FQNNGV. This CDR3 is built from 12 residues. CDR3 protein: CASSYPQGELYV. The DNA of the CDR3 is TGTGCCAGCAGCTACCCACAGGGCGAGCTGTACGTC.